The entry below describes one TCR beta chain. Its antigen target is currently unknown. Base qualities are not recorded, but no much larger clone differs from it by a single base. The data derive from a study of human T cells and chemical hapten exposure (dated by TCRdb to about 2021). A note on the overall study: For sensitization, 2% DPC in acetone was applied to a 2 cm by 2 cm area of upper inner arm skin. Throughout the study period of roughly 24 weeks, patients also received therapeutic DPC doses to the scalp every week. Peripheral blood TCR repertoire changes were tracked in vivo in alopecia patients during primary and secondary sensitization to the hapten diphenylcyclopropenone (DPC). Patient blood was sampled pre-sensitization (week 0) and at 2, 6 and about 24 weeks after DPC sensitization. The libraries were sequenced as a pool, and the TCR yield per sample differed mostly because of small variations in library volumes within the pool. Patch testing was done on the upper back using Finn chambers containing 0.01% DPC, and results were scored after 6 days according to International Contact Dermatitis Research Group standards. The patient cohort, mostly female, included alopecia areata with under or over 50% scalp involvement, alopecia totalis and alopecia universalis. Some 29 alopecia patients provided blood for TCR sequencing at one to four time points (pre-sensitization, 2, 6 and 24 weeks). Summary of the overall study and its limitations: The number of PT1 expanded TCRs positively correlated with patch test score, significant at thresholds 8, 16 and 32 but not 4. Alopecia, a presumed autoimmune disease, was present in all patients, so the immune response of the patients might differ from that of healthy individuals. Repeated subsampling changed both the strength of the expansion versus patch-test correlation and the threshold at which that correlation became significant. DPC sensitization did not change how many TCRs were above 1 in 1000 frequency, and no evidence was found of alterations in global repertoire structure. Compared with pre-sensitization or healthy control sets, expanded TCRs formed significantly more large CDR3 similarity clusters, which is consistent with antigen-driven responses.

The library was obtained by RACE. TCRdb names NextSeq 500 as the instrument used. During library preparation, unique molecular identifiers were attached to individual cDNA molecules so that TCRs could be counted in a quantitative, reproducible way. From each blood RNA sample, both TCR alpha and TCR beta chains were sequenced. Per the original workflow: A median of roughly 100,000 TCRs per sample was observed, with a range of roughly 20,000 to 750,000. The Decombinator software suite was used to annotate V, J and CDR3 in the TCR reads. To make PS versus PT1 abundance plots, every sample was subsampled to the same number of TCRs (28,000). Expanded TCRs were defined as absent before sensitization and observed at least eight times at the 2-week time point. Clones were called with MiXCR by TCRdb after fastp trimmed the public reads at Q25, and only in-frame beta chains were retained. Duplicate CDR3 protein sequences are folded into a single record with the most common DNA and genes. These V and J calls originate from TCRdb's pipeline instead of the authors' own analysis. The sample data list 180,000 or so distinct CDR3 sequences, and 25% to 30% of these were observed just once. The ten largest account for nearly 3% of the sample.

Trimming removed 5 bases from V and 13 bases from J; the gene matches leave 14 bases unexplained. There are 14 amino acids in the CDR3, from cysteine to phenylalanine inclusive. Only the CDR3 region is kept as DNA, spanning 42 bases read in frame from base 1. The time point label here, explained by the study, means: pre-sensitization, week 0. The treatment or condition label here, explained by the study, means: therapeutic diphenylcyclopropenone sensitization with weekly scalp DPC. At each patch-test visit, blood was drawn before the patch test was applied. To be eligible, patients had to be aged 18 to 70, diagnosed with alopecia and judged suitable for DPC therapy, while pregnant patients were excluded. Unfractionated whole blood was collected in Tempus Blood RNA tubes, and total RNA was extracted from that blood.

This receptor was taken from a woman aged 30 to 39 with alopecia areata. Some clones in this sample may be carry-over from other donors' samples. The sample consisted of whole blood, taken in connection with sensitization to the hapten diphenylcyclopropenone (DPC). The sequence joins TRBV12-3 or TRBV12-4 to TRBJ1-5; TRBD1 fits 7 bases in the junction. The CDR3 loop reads CASSPREGALKQHF. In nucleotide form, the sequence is TGTGCCAGCAGTCCCCGGGAGGGGGCCCTTAAACAGCATTTT.